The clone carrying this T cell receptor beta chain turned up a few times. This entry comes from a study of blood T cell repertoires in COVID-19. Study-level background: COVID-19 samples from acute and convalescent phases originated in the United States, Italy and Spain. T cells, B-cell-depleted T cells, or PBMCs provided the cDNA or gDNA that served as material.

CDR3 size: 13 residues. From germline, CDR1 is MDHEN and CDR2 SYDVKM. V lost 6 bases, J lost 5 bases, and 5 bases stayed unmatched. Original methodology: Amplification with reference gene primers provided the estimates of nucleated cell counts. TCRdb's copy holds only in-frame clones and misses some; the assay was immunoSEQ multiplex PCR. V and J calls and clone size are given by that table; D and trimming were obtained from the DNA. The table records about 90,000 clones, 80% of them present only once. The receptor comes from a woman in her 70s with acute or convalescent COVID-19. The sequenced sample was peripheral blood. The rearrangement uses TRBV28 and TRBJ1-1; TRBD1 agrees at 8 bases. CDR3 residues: CASRDRGSTEAFF. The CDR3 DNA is TGTGCCAGCAGAGACAGGGGAAGTACTGAAGCTTTCTTT.